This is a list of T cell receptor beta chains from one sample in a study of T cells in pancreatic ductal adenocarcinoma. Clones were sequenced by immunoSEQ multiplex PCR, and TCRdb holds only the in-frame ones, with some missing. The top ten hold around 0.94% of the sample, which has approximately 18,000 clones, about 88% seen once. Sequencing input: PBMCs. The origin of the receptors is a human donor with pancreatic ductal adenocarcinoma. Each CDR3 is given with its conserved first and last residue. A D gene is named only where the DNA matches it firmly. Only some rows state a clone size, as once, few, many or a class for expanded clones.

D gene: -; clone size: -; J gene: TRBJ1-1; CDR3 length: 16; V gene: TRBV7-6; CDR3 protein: CASSPTPTPMNTEAFF; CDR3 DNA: TGTGCCAGCAGCCCTACTCCGACACCGATGAACACTGAAGCTTTCTTT
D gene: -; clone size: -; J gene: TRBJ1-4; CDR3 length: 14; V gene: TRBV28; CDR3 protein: CASSGGGLNEKLFF; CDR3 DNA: TGTGCCAGCAGTGGGGGCGGCCTTAATGAAAAACTGTTTTTT
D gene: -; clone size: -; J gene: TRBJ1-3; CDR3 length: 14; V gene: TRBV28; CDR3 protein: CASNIQGSGNTIYF; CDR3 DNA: TGTGCCAGCAACATACAGGGCTCTGGAAACACCATATATTTT
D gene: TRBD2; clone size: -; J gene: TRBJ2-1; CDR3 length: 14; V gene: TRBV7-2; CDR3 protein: CASSLGETAGGRFF; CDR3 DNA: TGTGCCAGCAGCTTAGGGGAAACAGCGGGGGGTAGGTTCTTC
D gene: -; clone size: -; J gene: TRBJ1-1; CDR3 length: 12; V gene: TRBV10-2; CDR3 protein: CASSEINRPAFF; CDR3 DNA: TGCGCCAGCAGTGAGATCAACAGGCCGGCTTTCTTT
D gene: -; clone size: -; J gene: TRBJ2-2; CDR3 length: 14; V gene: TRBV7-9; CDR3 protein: CASSLDISTGELFF; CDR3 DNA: TGTGCCAGCAGTCTGGACATTTCCACCGGGGAGCTGTTTTTT
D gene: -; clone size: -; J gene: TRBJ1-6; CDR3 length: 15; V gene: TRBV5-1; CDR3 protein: CASSLASSYNSPLHF; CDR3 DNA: TGCGCCAGCAGCTTAGCGAGCTCCTATAATTCACCCCTCCACTTT
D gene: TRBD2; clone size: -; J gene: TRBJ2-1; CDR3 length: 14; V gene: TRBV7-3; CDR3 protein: CASSLTTGGPEQFF; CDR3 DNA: TGTGCCAGCAGCTTAACGACGGGGGGGCCGGAGCAGTTCTTC
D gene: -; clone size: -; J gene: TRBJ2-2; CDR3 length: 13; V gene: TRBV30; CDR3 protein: CAWSVVGAGELFF; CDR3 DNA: TGTGCCTGGAGTGTGGTGGGGGCAGGGGAGCTGTTTTTT
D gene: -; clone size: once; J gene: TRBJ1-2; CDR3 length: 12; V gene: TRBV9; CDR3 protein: CASTRDSYGYTF; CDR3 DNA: TGTGCCAGCACTAGGGACTCCTATGGCTACACCTTC
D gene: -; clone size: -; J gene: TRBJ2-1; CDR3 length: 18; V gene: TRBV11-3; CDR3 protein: CASSHTGIAGAPDNEQFF; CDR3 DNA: TGTGCCAGCAGCCACACAGGGATCGCGGGGGCACCAGACAATGAGCAGTTCTTC
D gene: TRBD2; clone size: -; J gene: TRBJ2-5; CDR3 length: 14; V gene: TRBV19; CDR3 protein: CASSMGGEPETQYF; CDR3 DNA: TGTGCCAGTAGTATGGGGGGGGAGCCAGAGACCCAGTACTTC
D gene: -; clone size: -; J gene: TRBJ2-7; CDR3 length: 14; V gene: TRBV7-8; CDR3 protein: CASSLRKGPYEQYF; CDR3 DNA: TGTGCCAGCAGCTTAAGGAAGGGGCCCTACGAGCAGTACTTC
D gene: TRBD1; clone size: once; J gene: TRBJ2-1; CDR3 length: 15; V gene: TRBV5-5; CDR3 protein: CASSLEGARYNEQFF; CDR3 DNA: TGTGCCAGCAGCTTGGAGGGGGCCCGCTACAATGAGCAGTTCTTC
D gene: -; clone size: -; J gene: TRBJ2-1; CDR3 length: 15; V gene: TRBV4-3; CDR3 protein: CASSHATPGRGEQFF; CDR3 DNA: TGCGCCAGCAGCCATGCCACCCCGGGGCGGGGTGAGCAGTTCTTC
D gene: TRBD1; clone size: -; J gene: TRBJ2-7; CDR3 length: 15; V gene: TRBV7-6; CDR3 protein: CASSLESGTGYEQYF; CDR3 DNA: TGTGCCAGCAGCTTAGAGTCCGGGACAGGGTACGAGCAGTACTTC
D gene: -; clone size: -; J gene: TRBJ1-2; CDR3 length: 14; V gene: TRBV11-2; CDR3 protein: CASSFSQKQNGYTF; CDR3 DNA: TGTGCCAGCAGCTTTTCACAGAAGCAAAATGGCTACACCTTC
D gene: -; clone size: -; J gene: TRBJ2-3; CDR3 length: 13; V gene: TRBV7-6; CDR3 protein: CASSASHSDTQYF; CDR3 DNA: TGTGCCAGCAGCGCAAGCCACTCAGATACGCAGTATTTT
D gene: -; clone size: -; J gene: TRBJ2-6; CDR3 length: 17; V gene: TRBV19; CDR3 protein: CASSATRRSSGANVLTF; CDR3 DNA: TGTGCCAGTAGTGCAACCCGACGGAGCTCTGGGGCCAACGTCCTGACTTTC
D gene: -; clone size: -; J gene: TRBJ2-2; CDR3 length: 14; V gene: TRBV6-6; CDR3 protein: CASSPTGDTGELFF; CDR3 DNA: TGTGCCAGCAGCCCCACCGGGGACACCGGGGAGCTGTTTTTT
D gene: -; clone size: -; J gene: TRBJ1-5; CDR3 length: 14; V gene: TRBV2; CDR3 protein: CASSVREGYQPQHF; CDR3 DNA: TGTGCCAGCAGTGTCAGGGAAGGCTATCAGCCCCAGCATTTT
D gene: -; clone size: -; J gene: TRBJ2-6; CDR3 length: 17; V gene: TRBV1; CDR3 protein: CTSSRCGSQSRANVLTF; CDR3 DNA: TGCACCAGCAGTCGATGCGGTTCACAAAGTCGGGCCAACGTCCTGACTTTC
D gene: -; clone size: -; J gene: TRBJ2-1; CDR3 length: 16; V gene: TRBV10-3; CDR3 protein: CAIRTSGDPPGNEQFF; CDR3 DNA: TGTGCCATCAGAACGTCGGGGGACCCCCCTGGAAATGAGCAGTTCTTC
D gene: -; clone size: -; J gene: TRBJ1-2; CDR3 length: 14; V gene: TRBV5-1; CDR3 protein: CASSLNQGRDGYTF; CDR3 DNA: TGCGCCAGCAGCTTGAATCAGGGGAGGGATGGCTACACCTTC
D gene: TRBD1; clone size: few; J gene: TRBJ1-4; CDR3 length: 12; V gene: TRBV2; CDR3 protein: CASSDWQGGLFF; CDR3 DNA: TGTGCCAGCAGTGATTGGCAGGGGGGACTGTTTTTT
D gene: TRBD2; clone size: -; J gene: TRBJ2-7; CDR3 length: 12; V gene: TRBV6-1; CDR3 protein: CASGDYSYEQYF; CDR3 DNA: TGTGCCAGCGGGGACTACTCCTACGAGCAGTACTTC
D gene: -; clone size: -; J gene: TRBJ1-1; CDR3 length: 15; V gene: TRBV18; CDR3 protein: CASSGGSGDFTEAFF; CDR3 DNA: TGTGCCAGCTCAGGAGGGTCGGGGGATTTCACTGAAGCTTTCTTT
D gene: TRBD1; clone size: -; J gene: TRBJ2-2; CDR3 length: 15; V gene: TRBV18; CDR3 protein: CASSPDRGETGELFF; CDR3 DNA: TGTGCCAGCTCACCCGACAGGGGAGAGACCGGGGAGCTGTTTTTT
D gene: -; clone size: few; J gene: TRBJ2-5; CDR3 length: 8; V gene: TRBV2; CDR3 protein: CASSERYF; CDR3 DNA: TGTGCCAGCAGTGAGAGGTACTTC
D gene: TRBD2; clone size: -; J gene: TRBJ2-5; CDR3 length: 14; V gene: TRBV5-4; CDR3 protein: CASKRLAGQETQYF; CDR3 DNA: TGTGCCAGCAAGAGGCTAGCGGGGCAAGAGACCCAGTACTTC